This TCR beta chain was observed in a study of patients and donors after allogeneic stem cell transplantation. The V and J ends lost 0 bases and 4 bases respectively, with 10 bases between them. CDR1 is MNHEY, CDR2 SMNVEV, per germline (reference sequence). The CDR3 consists of 15 residues. TCRdb re-called the RT-PCR reads with MiXCR, one entry per CDR3 protein. The sample holds tens of thousands of distinct CDR3 sequences; 5% are singletons and the top ten take less than 3%. This sequence originates from a human donor who was either an allogeneic HSCT recipient or a stem cell or donor lymphocyte infusion donor (not recorded which). It is not recorded whose cells these are; they may come from a transplant donor. The chain is built from TRBV27 and TRBJ1-5; weak D call: TRBD1 (6 bases). Material: blood, either unsorted or a sorted T cell fraction (not recorded which). The CDR3 reads CASSLSRGGNQPQHF. CDR3 sequence (DNA): TGTGCCAGCAGTTTATCAAGAGGGGGTAATCAGCCCCAGCATTTT.